This is a list of T cell receptor beta chains from one sample in a study of cytomegalovirus exposure and HLA in healthy donors. This table comes from immunoSEQ multiplex PCR, and its TCRdb copy is limited to in-frame clones, with some not included. The sample lists nearly 200,000 clones, 82% occurring once. Sample: PBMCs. These TCRs come from a boy aged 2 to 9 in good health and CMV-seronegative. CDR3s include the opening cysteine and the closing phenylalanine or tryptophan. Fields, in order: V gene, CDR3 length, clone size, J gene, D gene, CDR3 DNA, CDR3 protein. D genes are given only for firm matches. Clone size appears in some rows only: once, few, many, or a class for an expanded clone.

V: TRBV27; length: 21; size: -; J: TRBJ2-1; D: -; DNA: TGTGCCAGCAGTTTATCACCCGTTTGGTGGGGGGGCGCGGGATCCTACAATGAGCAGTTCTTC; CDR3: CASSLSPVWWGGAGSYNEQFF
V: TRBV7-2; length: 15; size: -; J: TRBJ1-1; D: -; DNA: TGTGCCAGCAGCCTGGGGGGGGCATTGAACACTGAAGCTTTCTTT; CDR3: CASSLGGALNTEAFF
V: TRBV4-2; length: 15; size: -; J: TRBJ2-1; D: -; DNA: TGTGCCAGCAGCCAAGAAGCTGGACATTACAATGAGCAGTTCTTC; CDR3: CASSQEAGHYNEQFF
V: TRBV11-3; length: 14; size: -; J: TRBJ2-1; D: -; DNA: TGTGCCAGCAGCTTAGCAGGGGATAGGAATGAGCAGTTCTTC; CDR3: CASSLAGDRNEQFF
V: TRBV19; length: 14; size: -; J: TRBJ1-2; D: TRBD1; DNA: TGTGCCAGTAGTAGCCACAGGGGTAACTATGGCTACACCTTC; CDR3: CASSSHRGNYGYTF
V: TRBV29-1; length: 12; size: -; J: TRBJ1-1; D: -; DNA: TGCAGCGCTAAAATCATGAACACTGAAGCTTTCTTT; CDR3: CSAKIMNTEAFF
V: TRBV18; length: 15; size: -; J: TRBJ2-3; D: -; DNA: TGTGCCAGCTCACCACTAGGGGGGGGCACGAATACGCAGTATTTT; CDR3: CASSPLGGGTNTQYF
V: TRBV19; length: 14; size: -; J: TRBJ1-2; D: -; DNA: TGTGCCAGTAGTATAGGTCGGACTGCCTATGGCTACACCTTC; CDR3: CASSIGRTAYGYTF
V: TRBV20-1; length: 10; size: -; J: TRBJ1-1; D: -; DNA: TGCAGTGCTAGAGTCGGGGAGGCTTTCTTT; CDR3: CSARVGEAFF
V: TRBV18; length: 13; size: once; J: TRBJ2-3; D: -; DNA: TGTGCCAGCTCCCCGGAGGGCCCAGATACGCAGTATTTT; CDR3: CASSPEGPDTQYF
V: TRBV15; length: 19; size: -; J: TRBJ2-1; D: TRBD2; DNA: TGTGCCACCAGCAGAGCCACCAATCTAGCGGGGCTTCACCACAATGAGCAGTTCTTC; CDR3: CATSRATNLAGLHHNEQFF
V: TRBV4-3; length: 13; size: -; J: TRBJ1-1; D: -; DNA: TGCGCCAGCAGCCAAGATCCAGGGACTGAAGCTTTCTTT; CDR3: CASSQDPGTEAFF
V: TRBV5-1; length: 13; size: few; J: TRBJ1-2; D: -; DNA: TGCGCCAGCAGCTTGCACACCTCCTATGGCTACACCTTC; CDR3: CASSLHTSYGYTF
V: TRBV4-1; length: 16; size: -; J: TRBJ2-7; D: TRBD2; DNA: TGCGCCAGCAGCCAAGAGGGTCGAGGGACTACCCACGAGCAGTACTTC; CDR3: CASSQEGRGTTHEQYF
V: TRBV20-1; length: 10; size: -; J: TRBJ2-4; D: -; DNA: TGCAGTGCACTTTGGAACATTCAGTACTTC; CDR3: CSALWNIQYF
V: TRBV7-9; length: 14; size: -; J: TRBJ2-2; D: -; DNA: TGTGCCAGCAGCTTACCAGTAGGGGCCGGGGAGCTGTTTTTT; CDR3: CASSLPVGAGELFF
V: TRBV7-9; length: 14; size: -; J: TRBJ1-3; D: -; DNA: TGTGCCAGCAGCCCACTGGCGGCTGGAAACACCATATATTTT; CDR3: CASSPLAAGNTIYF
V: TRBV5-1; length: 15; size: once; J: TRBJ2-5; D: TRBD1; DNA: TGCGCCAGCAGCACCCGGGACAGTGGTAGGGAGACCCAGTACTTC; CDR3: CASSTRDSGRETQYF
V: TRBV2; length: 15; size: -; J: TRBJ1-1; D: -; DNA: TGTGCCAGCACCAAATCCCGGGAAATAGTCGCTGAAGCTTTCTTT; CDR3: CASTKSREIVAEAFF
V: TRBV5-1; length: 15; size: -; J: TRBJ2-5; D: -; DNA: TGCGCCAGCACCCCGGGATCCGGGGTGATGGAGACCCAGTACTTC; CDR3: CASTPGSGVMETQYF
V: TRBV19; length: 14; size: -; J: TRBJ1-1; D: -; DNA: TGTGCCAGTATTAACCAGGGGACGAACACTGAAGCTTTCTTT; CDR3: CASINQGTNTEAFF
V: TRBV7-6; length: 13; size: -; J: TRBJ2-5; D: -; DNA: TGTGCCAGCAGCTTGACTAGGGGAGAGACCCAGTACTTC; CDR3: CASSLTRGETQYF
V: TRBV29-1; length: 14; size: -; J: TRBJ2-1; D: -; DNA: TGCAGCGTTGGTAGGCAGGGGTCATTCAATGAGCAGTTCTTC; CDR3: CSVGRQGSFNEQFF
V: TRBV19; length: 16; size: -; J: TRBJ2-1; D: TRBD1; DNA: TGTGCCAGTAGTACCCGGGACAGGGTTACCTACAATGAGCAGTTCTTC; CDR3: CASSTRDRVTYNEQFF
V: TRBV4-2; length: 12; size: -; J: TRBJ2-2; D: -; DNA: TGTGCCAGCAGCCAAGACTACGGGGAGCTGTTTTTT; CDR3: CASSQDYGELFF
V: TRBV29-1; length: 12; size: -; J: TRBJ2-1; D: -; DNA: TGCAGCGTAGCGACAGGATACAATGAGCAGTTCTTC; CDR3: CSVATGYNEQFF
V: TRBV2; length: 13; size: -; J: TRBJ1-1; D: TRBD1; DNA: TGTGCCAGCATTCAGGGGGTAGGGACTGAAGCTTTCTTT; CDR3: CASIQGVGTEAFF
V: TRBV28; length: 17; size: -; J: TRBJ1-4; D: TRBD1; DNA: TGTGCCAGCAGTTCTCGACAGGGGAGGCCAACTAATGAAAAACTGTTTTTT; CDR3: CASSSRQGRPTNEKLFF
V: TRBV28; length: 13; size: -; J: TRBJ1-2; D: TRBD1; DNA: TGTGCCAGCAGTTTCGGGACAGGGGATGGCTACACCTTC; CDR3: CASSFGTGDGYTF
V: TRBV7-8; length: 16; size: few; J: TRBJ2-7; D: -; DNA: TGTGCCAGCAGCTTAGAAGGTTCGGGCAGGGGCTACGAGCAGTACTTC; CDR3: CASSLEGSGRGYEQYF
V: TRBV11-2; length: 14; size: -; J: TRBJ1-2; D: TRBD1; DNA: TGTGCCAGCAGCCCCACAGGGGGATCTGGTGGCTACACCTTC; CDR3: CASSPTGGSGGYTF
V: TRBV29-1; length: 16; size: -; J: TRBJ2-7; D: TRBD1; DNA: TGCAGCGTTTCGGGGGACCGGGACAGGGAACCCTACGAGCAGTACTTC; CDR3: CSVSGDRDREPYEQYF
V: TRBV6-5; length: 14; size: -; J: TRBJ1-3; D: -; DNA: TGTGCCAGCAGTATCGCAGTCTCTGGAAACACCATATATTTT; CDR3: CASSIAVSGNTIYF
V: TRBV14; length: 12; size: -; J: TRBJ2-7; D: -; DNA: TGTGCCAGCAGCTCCCAGGGGAACGAGCAGTACTTC; CDR3: CASSSQGNEQYF
V: TRBV6-1; length: 13; size: -; J: TRBJ1-2; D: TRBD1; DNA: TGTGCCAGCAGTGAAGGACAGGGAAATGGCTACACCTTC; CDR3: CASSEGQGNGYTF
V: TRBV27; length: 18; size: -; J: TRBJ2-3; D: TRBD2; DNA: TGTGCCAGCAGTTTAGACGGGACTAGCGGGGGCTGGGAAGATACGCAGTATTTT; CDR3: CASSLDGTSGGWEDTQYF
V: TRBV11-2; length: 15; size: -; J: TRBJ2-1; D: TRBD2; DNA: TGTGCCAGCAGCTCACCGGGACTAGCCCACGATGAGCAGTTCTTC; CDR3: CASSSPGLAHDEQFF
V: TRBV19; length: 15; size: -; J: TRBJ1-2; D: -; DNA: TGTGCCAGTAGTATAGGCACGACAGAGATCTATGGCTACACCTTC; CDR3: CASSIGTTEIYGYTF
V: TRBV29-1; length: 11; size: -; J: TRBJ2-3; D: -; DNA: TGCAGCGTTGAAGATCGAGATACGCAGTATTTT; CDR3: CSVEDRDTQYF
V: TRBV5-1; length: 14; size: -; J: TRBJ2-5; D: -; DNA: TGCGCCAGCAGCTCCACGACAACCCAAGAGACCCAGTACTTC; CDR3: CASSSTTTQETQYF
V: TRBV11-2; length: 13; size: -; J: TRBJ1-1; D: TRBD1; DNA: TGTGCCAGCAGCCGGTGGACGGCAGGGGGTACTTTCTTT; CDR3: CASSRWTAGGTFF
V: TRBV21-1; length: 17; size: -; J: TRBJ1-2; D: -; DNA: TGTGCCAGCAGCAAACGTCGGGACAGGGCTATTAACTATGGCTACACCTTC; CDR3: CASSKRRDRAINYGYTF
V: TRBV19; length: 15; size: -; J: TRBJ1-2; D: -; DNA: TGTGCCAGTAGTCCCGGTGCCCAGGGAAACTATGGCTACACCTTC; CDR3: CASSPGAQGNYGYTF
V: TRBV2; length: 13; size: once; J: TRBJ2-7; D: -; DNA: TGTGCCAGCAGGGGCTTTACCTCCTACGAGCAGTACTTC; CDR3: CASRGFTSYEQYF
V: TRBV2; length: 16; size: -; J: TRBJ2-1; D: TRBD2; DNA: TGTGCCAGCAGAGCGGGACTAGCAAGGTCCTACAATGAGCAGTTCTTC; CDR3: CASRAGLARSYNEQFF
V: TRBV5-4; length: 14; size: few; J: TRBJ2-2; D: -; DNA: TGTGCCAGCAGCACCGGCCAGGGTACCGGGGAGCTGTTTTTT; CDR3: CASSTGQGTGELFF
V: TRBV6-1; length: 13; size: -; J: TRBJ2-3; D: TRBD1; DNA: TGTGCCAGCAGTGTTGGACAGGCAGATACGCAGTATTTT; CDR3: CASSVGQADTQYF
V: TRBV6-5; length: 16; size: -; J: TRBJ2-4; D: -; DNA: TGTGCCAGCAGTTACTCCTACAGGCTAGCCAAAAACATTCAGTACTTC; CDR3: CASSYSYRLAKNIQYF
V: TRBV10-3; length: 14; size: -; J: TRBJ1-1; D: -; DNA: TGTGCCATCAGTGAGGGCGGCGGCTCCACTGAAGCTTTCTTT; CDR3: CAISEGGGSTEAFF
V: TRBV4-3; length: 14; size: -; J: TRBJ1-2; D: -; DNA: TGCGCCAGCAGCCAAGAGTGGGGCGTAGAGGGCTACACCTTC; CDR3: CASSQEWGVEGYTF